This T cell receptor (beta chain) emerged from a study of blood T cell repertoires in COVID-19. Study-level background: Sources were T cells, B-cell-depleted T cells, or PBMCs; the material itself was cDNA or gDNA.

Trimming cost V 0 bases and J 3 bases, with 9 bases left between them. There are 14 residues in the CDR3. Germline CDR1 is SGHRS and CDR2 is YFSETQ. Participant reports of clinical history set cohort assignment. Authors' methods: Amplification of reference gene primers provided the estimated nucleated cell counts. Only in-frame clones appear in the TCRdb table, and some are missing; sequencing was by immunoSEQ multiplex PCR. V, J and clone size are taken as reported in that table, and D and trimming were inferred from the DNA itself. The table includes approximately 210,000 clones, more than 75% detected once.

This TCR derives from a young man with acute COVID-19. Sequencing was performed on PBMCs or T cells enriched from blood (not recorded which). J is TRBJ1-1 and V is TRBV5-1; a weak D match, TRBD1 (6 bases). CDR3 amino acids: CASSLGYRDTEAFF. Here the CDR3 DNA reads TGCGCCAGCAGCTTGGGATACAGGGACACTGAAGCTTTCTTT. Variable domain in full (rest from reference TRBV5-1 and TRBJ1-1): KAGVTQTPRYLIKTRGQQVTLSCSPISGHRSVSWYQQTPGQGLQFLFEYFSETQRNKGNFPGRFSGRQFSNSRSEMNVSTLELGDSALYLCASSLGYRDTEAFFGQGTRLTVV.